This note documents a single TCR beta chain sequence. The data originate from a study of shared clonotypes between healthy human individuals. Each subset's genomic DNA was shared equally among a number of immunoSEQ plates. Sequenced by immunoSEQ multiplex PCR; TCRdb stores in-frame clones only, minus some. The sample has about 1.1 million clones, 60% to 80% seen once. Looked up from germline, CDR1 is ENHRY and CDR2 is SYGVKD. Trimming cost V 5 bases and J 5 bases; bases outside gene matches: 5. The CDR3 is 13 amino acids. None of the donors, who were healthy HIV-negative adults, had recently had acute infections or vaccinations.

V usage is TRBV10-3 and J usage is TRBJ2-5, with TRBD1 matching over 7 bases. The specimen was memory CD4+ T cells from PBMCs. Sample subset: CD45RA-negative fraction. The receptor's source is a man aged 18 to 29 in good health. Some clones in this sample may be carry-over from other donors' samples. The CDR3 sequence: CAISIGGGETQYF. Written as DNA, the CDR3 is TGTGCCATCAGTATAGGGGGCGGGGAGACCCAGTACTTC.